Following are 13 T cell receptor beta chains from one sample sequenced in a study of regulatory T cells in long-lasting Graves disease. TCR beta libraries were built with iRepertoire HTBI primers and Arm-PCR of CDR3 regions. TCRdb reprocessed the multiplex PCR reads via MiXCR and lists one record per CDR3 protein. The sample lists over 250,000 distinct CDR3 sequences, around 23% seen once, with around three fifths in the top ten. As for time point: persistent/refractory GD, antithyroid drugs over 5 years with positive TRAb. RNA isolated from PBMCs was used to make the TCR library. Sequences were derived from peripheral blood mononuclear cells (PBMCs), sampled when the disease was refractory, from a patient treated with antithyroid drugs. The receptors come from a female donor with Graves disease.

This clonotype occurred a few times. The rearrangement joins TRBV6-1 to TRBJ2-1; TRBD2 aligns across 8 bases. Germline-derived CDR1 and CDR2 are MNHNS and SASEGT. The CDR3 sequence is 18 residues long. J gave up 2 bases and V 4 bases, and 13 bases lay outside the gene matches. The CDR3 DNA sequence: TGTGCCAGCAGTGTTAGACTAGCGTCCTCACCGCCCTACAATGAGCAGTTCTTC. Its protein is CASSVRLASSPPYNEQFF.

The chain employs TRBV27 and TRBJ1-1; D is undetermined. CDR1 MNHEY and CDR2 SMNVEV come from the germline V gene (reference sequence). The CDR3 consists of 14 residues. V was trimmed by 5 bases and J by 5 bases, leaving 15 bases between them. The CDR3 region is CASSGSGPGTEAFF. CDR3 nucleotide sequence: TGTGCCAGCAGTGGAAGCGGACCGGGGACTGAAGCTTTCTTT.

This clonotype was observed many times. The rearrangement uses TRBV2 and TRBJ2-7; 8 nucleotides align to TRBD1. The CDR3 runs to 14 residues. Germline loops: CDR1 SNHLY, CDR2 FYNNEI. Trimming took 7 bases from V and 0 from J; bases not matched to a gene: 5. The CDR3 sequence is CASKTGTGSYEQYF. The CDR3 nucleotides read TGTGCCAGCAAGACCGGGACAGGCTCCTACGAGCAGTACTTC.

This clonotype was detected a few times. This chain links TRBV6-1 with TRBJ1-1, with unresolved D. This CDR3 has 13 residues. Looked up from germline, CDR1 is MNHNS and CDR2 is SASEGT. Trimming left V 5 bases short and J 1 base short, with 8 bases between. The CDR3 DNA sequence: TGTGCCAGCAGTAGGCAGACGAACACTGAAGCTTTCTTT. Amino acid sequence: CASSRQTNTEAFF.

Note on this clonotype: One base away lies a much larger clone, so this may be a sequencing read error. This chain joins TRBV7-2 and TRBJ1-2; D is possibly TRBD1 (5 bases). V gave up 5 bases and J gave up 8 bases, with 15 bases separating them. The CDR3 is made up of 13 amino acids. The germline V gene encodes CDR1 SGHTA and CDR2 FQGNSA. The CDR3 is CASSLQRGGGYTF. The CDR3 region has the DNA TGTGCCAGCAGCCTCCAACGGGGCGGGGGCTACACCTTC.

This clonotype was seen repeatedly, ten times or more. The gene calls are TRBV6-5 and TRBJ1-2, with 7 positions matching TRBD1. The ends lost 0 bases at V and 0 bases at J; junction bases unmatched: 16. Germline V CDR1 and CDR2: MNHEY, SVGAGI. The CDR3 spans 20 residues. CDR3 nucleotides: TGTGCCAGCAGTTACTCGACTCATAAACTTCCGGACAGGACTAACTATGGCTACACCTTC. This encodes CASSYSTHKLPDRTNYGYTF.

Of note for this clonotype: A read error is possible here, since a much larger clone lies one base away. Because it lacks the conserved phenylalanine or tryptophan at the end, this CDR3 is likely a read error. The rearrangement links TRBV7-2 to TRBJ1-4, with a weak D call TRBD1 (5 bases). Germline lookup yields CDR1 SGHTA and CDR2 FQGNSA. This CDR3 contains 13 residues. V was clipped by 3 bases and J by 8 bases, with 10 bases between them. The CDR3 loop reads CASSFGGGEKLFL. The CDR3 bases are TGTGCCAGCAGCTTTGGGGGTGGGGAAAAACTGTTTCTT.

A few counts support this clonotype. The V gene is TRBV4-1, the J gene TRBJ1-2; a weak D match, TRBD1 (5 bases). V was trimmed by 0 bases and J by 2 bases, leaving 13 bases between them. Germline V gives CDR1 MGHRA, CDR2 YSYEKL. The CDR3 loop spans 16 amino acids. CDR3 DNA sequence: TGCGCCAGCAGCCAAGATGTAGGGACGGCGAACTATGGCTACACCTTC. Translating gives CASSQDVGTANYGYTF.

The chain links TRBV29-1 to TRBJ2-5; tentative D call: TRBD2 (5 bases). The germline gives CDR1 SQVTM, CDR2 ANQGSEA. Trimming removed 0 bases from V and 1 base from J, with 9 bases in between. This CDR3 has 14 amino acids. As DNA, the CDR3 is TGCAGCGTTGAAGATCTAGCCCCCCAAGAGACCCAGTACTTC. Protein: CSVEDLAPQETQYF. The entire variable domain, with the rest obtained from reference TRBV29-1 and TRBJ2-5, is as follows: SAVISQKPSRDICQRGTSLTIQCQVDSQVTMMFWYRQQPGQSLTLIATANQGSEATYESGFVIDKFPISRPNLTFSTLTVSNMSPEDSSIYLCSVEDLAPQETQYFGPGTRLLVL.

This sequence joins TRBV6-1 and TRBJ1-3, with D unresolved. Per the germline V gene, CDR1 is MNHNS and CDR2 is SASEGT. Trimming stripped 6 bases from V and 2 bases from J, with 14 bases between. CDR3 length equals 15 residues. The CDR3 protein is CASSPSSVPGNTIYF. CDR3 DNA sequence: TGTGCCAGCAGCCCATCAAGCGTCCCTGGAAACACCATATATTTT.

This clonotype was seen more than once but under ten times. V usage is TRBV12-3 or TRBV12-4 and J usage is TRBJ2-7; TRBD1 matches 9 bases. After removal of 9 bases from V and 5 bases from J, the junction contained 8 bases not matched to a gene. The CDR3 runs to 13 residues. CDR3 DNA sequence: TGTGCCAGTGGACAGGGGCTTTACCACGAGCAGTACTTC. It specifies CASGQGLYHEQYF.

This clonotype was detected many times. The chain recombines TRBV30 with TRBJ2-7; D uncertain. CDR1 and CDR2 (germline): GTSNPN, SVGIG (reference sequence). This CDR3 has 11 amino acids. The V end lost 0 bases, the J end lost 2 bases, and 2 bases lay between the germline ends. The CDR3 DNA follows: TGTGCCTGGAGTGTAACCTACGAGCAGTACTTC. Residues: CAWSVTYEQYF.

This clonotype was detected ten times or more. CDR3 sequence reads: CAWSQLYTGELFF. As DNA, the CDR3 is TGTGCCTGGAGCCAGTTGTACACCGGGGAGCTGTTTTTT. This chain links TRBV30 with TRBJ2-2; D is undetermined. This CDR3 region has 13 residues. Germline values: CDR1 GTSNPN, CDR2 SVGIG (reference sequence). Trimming cost V 3 bases and J 3 bases, with 8 bases left between them.